This record concerns one T cell receptor beta chain sequence. The sample comes from a study of blood T cell repertoires in COVID-19. Background on the study: Samples taken during acute and convalescent COVID-19 were collected in the United States, Italy and Spain. T cells, B-cell-depleted T cells, or PBMCs provided the cDNA or gDNA that served as material.

As handled by the study authors: Reference gene primer amplification yielded estimated nucleated cell counts. Data came from immunoSEQ multiplex PCR; TCRdb stores just in-frame clones and leaves some out. That table supplies the V and J calls and clone size; D and trimming were determined from the DNA. The table includes roughly 95,000 clones, 80% to 95% detected once. V shed 1 base and J shed 0 bases, with 13 bases lying between them. Germline loops: CDR1 SGHRS, CDR2 YFSETQ. The CDR3 is made up of 16 amino acids. The V gene is TRBV5-1, the J gene TRBJ1-2, with D possibly TRBD1 on 6 matching bases. This clonotype was sampled from a woman between 45 and 65 years old in a cohort sampled during active COVID-19. The specimen sequenced was peripheral blood. DNA of the CDR3: TGCGCCAGCAGCTTGCCCACAGGGCTAGCTAACTATGGCTACACCTTC. The encoded protein is CASSLPTGLANYGYTF.